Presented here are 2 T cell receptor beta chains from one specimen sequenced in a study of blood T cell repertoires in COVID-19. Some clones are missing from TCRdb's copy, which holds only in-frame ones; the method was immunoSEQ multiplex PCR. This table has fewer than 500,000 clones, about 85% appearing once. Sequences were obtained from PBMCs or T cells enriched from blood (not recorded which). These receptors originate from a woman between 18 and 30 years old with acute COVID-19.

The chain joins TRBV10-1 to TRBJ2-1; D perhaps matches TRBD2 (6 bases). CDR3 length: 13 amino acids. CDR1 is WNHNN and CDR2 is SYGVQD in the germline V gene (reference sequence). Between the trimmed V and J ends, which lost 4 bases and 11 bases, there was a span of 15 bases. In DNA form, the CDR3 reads TGCGCCAGCAGTGGGTACCTAGCGAGCCAGCAGTTCTTC. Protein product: CASSGYLASQQFF.

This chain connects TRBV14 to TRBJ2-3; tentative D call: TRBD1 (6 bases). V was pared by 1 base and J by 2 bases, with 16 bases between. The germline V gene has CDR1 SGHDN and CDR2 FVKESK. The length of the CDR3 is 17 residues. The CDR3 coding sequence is TGTGCCAGCAGCCAAGTATGGCAGGGGATTCCCACAGATACGCAGTATTTT. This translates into CASSQVWQGIPTDTQYF.